This entry lists 20 T cell receptor beta chains sequenced from one sample in a study of CD8 T cells in ankylosing spondylitis. TCRdb ran MiXCR on the 5' RACE reads and lists one entry per CDR3 protein. The sample holds about 440,000 distinct CDR3 sequences, more than 15% seen once. For these TCRs, the target antigens are not known. Whole-study findings and limits: A motif of under 10 highly homologous TCR beta variants was seen as apparently characteristic of ankylosing spondylitis blood.

The source material was blood, either unsorted or a sorted T cell fraction (not recorded which). All receptors come from a male donor with ankylosing spondylitis.

This clonotype was observed a few times. The chain carries TRBV6-1 and TRBJ2-3; D possibly corresponds to TRBD2 (6 bases). The CDR3 length is 14 residues. Trimming removed 8 bases from V and 4 bases from J, with 16 bases in between. Germline values: CDR1 MNHNS, CDR2 SASEGT. CDR3 amino acids: CASRHSREADTQYF. CDR3 in DNA: TGTGCCAGCCGACACTCCAGGGAGGCAGATACGCAGTATTTT.

By frequency in the sample, this clonotype is medium-sized (0.01 to 0.1%). The chain recombines TRBV20-1 with TRBJ2-5, with 8 bases lining up with TRBD2. The CDR3 has 15 amino acids. Per the germline V gene, CDR1 is DFQATT and CDR2 is SNEGSKA (reference sequence). Trimming took 5 bases from V and 1 from J; bases not matched to a gene: 9. CDR3 DNA sequence: TGCAGTGCTGATCCGACTAGCGCAGGCCAAGAGACCCAGTACTTC. Translating gives CSADPTSAGQETQYF.

V gene TRBV29-1 combines with J gene TRBJ2-1, with TRBD2 as a possible D gene (5 bases). The CDR3 totals 14 residues. Germline V gene sequence: CDR1 SQVTM, CDR2 ANQGSEA. V was trimmed by 4 bases and J by 10 bases, leaving 20 bases between them. The CDR3 sequence: CSVGQRAPPVEQFF. Here the CDR3 DNA reads TGCAGCGTTGGGCAGAGGGCCCCCCCCGTGGAGCAGTTCTTC.

This clonotype came up a few times. The chain is built from TRBV7-3 and TRBJ1-4, with TRBD1 identical over 9 bases. This CDR3 contains 16 residues. V shed 6 bases, J shed 8 bases, and the junction held 13 bases outside the gene matches. CDR1 is SGHTA, CDR2 FQGTGA, per germline. CDR3 nucleotides: TGTGCCAGCAGTCCCAACCCCGGGACAGGGAAAGAAAAACTGTTTTTT. Encoded protein: CASSPNPGTGKEKLFF.

The chain links TRBV15 to TRBJ2-1; possibly TRBD2 for D (5 bases). The germline V gene has CDR1 LNHNV and CDR2 YYDKDF (reference sequence). This CDR3 contains 16 residues. Between the trimmed V and J ends, which lost 2 bases and 6 bases, there was a span of 17 bases. The CDR3 nucleotides are TGTGCCACCAGCAGATTACGGACTGGGAATTTCAATGAGCAGTTCTTC. It specifies CATSRLRTGNFNEQFF. Looking up the rest from reference TRBV15 and TRBJ2-1 gives the full variable domain: DAMVIQNPRYQVTQFGKPVTLSCSQTLNHNVMYWYQQKSSQAPKLLFHYYDKDFNNEADTPDNFQSRRPNTSFCFLDIRSPGLGDTAMYLCATSRLRTGNFNEQFFGPGTRLTVL.

The chain links TRBV13 to TRBJ2-3; 9 nucleotides match TRBD2. The CDR3 is 16 amino acids. CDR1 is PRHDT, CDR2 FYEKMQ, per germline (reference sequence). V was pared by 5 bases and J by 1 base, with 7 bases of the junction left unmatched. The CDR3: CASSPRASGGTDTQYF. The CDR3 coding sequence is TGTGCCAGCAGCCCTCGGGCTAGCGGGGGCACAGATACGCAGTATTTT. Based on the CDR3 plus reference TRBV13 and TRBJ2-3, the full variable domain is AAGVIQSPRHLIKEKRETATLKCYPIPRHDTVYWYQQGPGQDPQFLISFYEKMQSDKGSIPDRFSAQQFSDYHSELNMSSLELGDSALYFCASSPRASGGTDTQYFGPGTRLTVL.

This clonotype was seen many times. The genes are TRBV11-2 and TRBJ1-1; no firm D call. The CDR3 length is 13 residues. Germline V gene lookup returns CDR1 SGHAT and CDR2 FQNNGV. V dropped 8 bases and J dropped 2 bases, with 12 bases sitting between them. Here the CDR3 reads CASLGQTNTEAFF. The CDR3, as DNA: TGTGCCAGCTTAGGCCAGACAAACACTGAAGCTTTCTTT.

The genes are TRBV20-1 and TRBJ1-2, with 9 bases identical to TRBD1. Germline V CDR1 and CDR2: DFQATT, SNEGSKA (reference sequence). Trimming at V came to 3 bases and at J to 4 bases, leaving 3 bases not matched to a gene. The CDR3 has 13 amino acids. The CDR3: CSARTGGAYGYTF. CDR3 nucleotides: TGCAGTGCTAGGACAGGGGGGGCCTATGGCTACACCTTC.

The chain couples TRBV20-1 to TRBJ1-6; D unresolved. The CDR3 has 16 residues. Trimming cost V 4 bases and J 0 bases, with 13 bases left between them. Looked up from germline, CDR1 is DFQATT and CDR2 is SNEGSKA (reference sequence). DNA for the CDR3: TGCAGTGCTACCGGGGTCGGGAGCTCCTATAATTCACCCCTCCACTTT. This encodes CSATGVGSSYNSPLHF.

The table lists this clonotype with a few counts. This sequence joins TRBV5-1 and TRBJ2-5; 8 bases fit TRBD1. V shed 4 bases and J 0 bases; nucleotides not matched to a gene: 5. From germline, CDR1 is SGHRS and CDR2 YFSETQ. This CDR3 region has 15 residues. CDR3 sequence reads: CASSRVGQDQETQYF. CDR3 DNA: TGCGCCAGCAGCCGGGTGGGACAGGACCAAGAGACCCAGTACTTC.

This sequence joins TRBV5-1 and TRBJ2-7; D is ambiguous. Germline V gene lookup returns CDR1 SGHRS and CDR2 YFSETQ. Between the trimmed V and J ends, which lost 3 bases and 1 base, there was a span of 5 bases. The CDR3 runs to 12 residues. The CDR3 reads CASSSESYEQYF. The CDR3 DNA is TGCGCCAGCAGCTCCGAATCCTACGAGCAGTACTTC.

This chain links TRBV20-1 with TRBJ2-1; no firm D call. This CDR3 contains 12 residues. Trimming left V 4 bases short and J 2 bases short, with 6 bases between. Germline CDR1 reads DFQATT; CDR2 reads SNEGSKA (reference sequence). CDR3 in DNA: TGCAGTGCTACGAGTCCCTACAATGAGCAGTTCTTC. Its protein product is CSATSPYNEQFF.

J is TRBJ2-7 and V is TRBV3-1; D could derive from TRBD1 or TRBD2 (5 bases each). In germline, CDR1 is LGHDT, CDR2 YNNKEL (reference sequence). V dropped 6 bases and J dropped 2 bases, with 14 bases sitting between them. The CDR3 runs to 14 residues. As DNA, the CDR3 is TGTGCCAGCAGTCTCCGGGACGTTGCCTACGAGCAGTACTTC. Translated, it gives CASSLRDVAYEQYF.

The rearrangement links TRBV15 to TRBJ2-3, with 7 bases matching TRBD2. The germline V gene has CDR1 LNHNV and CDR2 YYDKDF (reference sequence). The CDR3 is 14 amino acids. The V gene end was trimmed by 5 bases and the J gene end by 5 bases; junction bases not matched to a gene: 7. CDR3 protein: CATSYRDYQDTQYF. The DNA for the CDR3 is TGTGCCACCAGCTACCGGGACTACCAAGATACGCAGTATTTT.

This clonotype was seen a few times. The chain combines TRBV11-2 with TRBJ2-6, with D possibly matching TRBD1 (5 bases). V was pared by 5 bases and J by 0 bases, with 20 bases between. The CDR3 has 19 residues. Germline assignment: CDR1 SGHAT and CDR2 FQNNGV. CDR3 amino acids: CASSQGLSGISSGANVLTF. Written as DNA, the CDR3 is TGTGCCAGCAGCCAGGGTCTGTCAGGAATATCCTCTGGGGCCAACGTCCTGACTTTC.

This clonotype has only a few counts. The chain is built from TRBV20-1 and TRBJ2-7, with D possibly matching TRBD2 (5 bases). Germline lookup yields CDR1 DFQATT and CDR2 SNEGSKA (reference sequence). This CDR3 has 12 residues. Deletions cut 5 bases from V and 5 bases from J, with 13 bases between. The CDR3 DNA follows: TGCAGTGCTGCCCGGGAAAACAACGAGCAGTACTTC. It encodes CSAARENNEQYF.

This clonotype occurred a few times. This sequence joins TRBV12-3 or TRBV12-4 and TRBJ2-6; D is possibly TRBD1 (6 bases). The CDR3 runs 17 residues. With 3 bases removed from V and 6 bases from J, the gap between germline ends came to 18 bases. CDR3 sequence reads: CASSLRPGASVANVLTF. The CDR3 DNA follows: TGTGCCAGCAGTTTGCGGCCAGGGGCCTCGGTGGCCAACGTCCTGACTTTC.

The V and J genes are TRBV11-2 and TRBJ2-7; TRBD2 matches at 12 bases. The V gene's germline CDR1 is SGHAT and CDR2 FQNNGV. This CDR3 is built from 15 residues. The trim removed 5 bases at V and 3 bases at J, leaving 5 bases unmatched. The DNA for the CDR3 is TGTGCCAGCAGCAAGGGACTAGCGGGCCTCTACGAGCAGTACTTC. Translated: CASSKGLAGLYEQYF.

This clonotype was seen a handful of times. The chain combines TRBV12-5 with TRBJ1-5, with D unclear. The CDR3 spans 12 residues. Trimming removed 4 bases at V and 11 bases at J, with 12 bases between. Looked up from germline, CDR1 is LGHNT and CDR2 is FRNRAP. The CDR3 loop reads CASGSGPTSQHF. The CDR3 DNA follows: TGTGCTAGTGGTTCCGGGCCGACATCCCAGCATTTT.

This clonotype was detected only once. The final CDR3 position lacks the conserved phenylalanine or tryptophan, pointing to a likely read error. No DNA is shown, since the ends of the CDR3 on it are uncertain; the CDR3 is the one TCRdb lists. The rearrangement links TRBV7-6 to TRBJ2-5; the table's D call, TRBD2, has no DNA check behind it. CDR1 and CDR2 from the germline V gene are SGHVS and FNYEAQ. The CDR3 totals 13 residues, both ends included. The CDR3 region is CASSLVLAGAEPI.